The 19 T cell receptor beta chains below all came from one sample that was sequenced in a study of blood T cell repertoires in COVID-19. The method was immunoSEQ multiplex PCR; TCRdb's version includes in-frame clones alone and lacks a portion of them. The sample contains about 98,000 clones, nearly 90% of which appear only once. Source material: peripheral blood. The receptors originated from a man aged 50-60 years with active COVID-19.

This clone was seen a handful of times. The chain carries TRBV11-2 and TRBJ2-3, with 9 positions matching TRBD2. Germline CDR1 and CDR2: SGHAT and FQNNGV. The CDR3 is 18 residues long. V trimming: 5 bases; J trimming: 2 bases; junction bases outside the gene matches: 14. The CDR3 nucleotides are TGTGCCAGCAGCCCCCAGTCGCGCGCTAGCGGGATCACAGATACGCAGTATTTT. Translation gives CASSPQSRASGITDTQYF.

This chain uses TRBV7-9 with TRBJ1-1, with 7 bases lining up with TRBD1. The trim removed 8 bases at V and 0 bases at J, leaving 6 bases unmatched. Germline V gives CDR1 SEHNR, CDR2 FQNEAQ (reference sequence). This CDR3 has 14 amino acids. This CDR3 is CASRRDSLNTEAFF. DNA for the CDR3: TGTGCCAGCCGCAGGGACAGCTTGAACACTGAAGCTTTCTTT.

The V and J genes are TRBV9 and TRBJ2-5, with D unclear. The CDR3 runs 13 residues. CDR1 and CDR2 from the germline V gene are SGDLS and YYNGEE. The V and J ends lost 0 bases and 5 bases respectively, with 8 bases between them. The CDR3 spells CASSVALGETQYF. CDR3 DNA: TGTGCCAGCAGCGTAGCTCTCGGGGAGACCCAGTACTTC.

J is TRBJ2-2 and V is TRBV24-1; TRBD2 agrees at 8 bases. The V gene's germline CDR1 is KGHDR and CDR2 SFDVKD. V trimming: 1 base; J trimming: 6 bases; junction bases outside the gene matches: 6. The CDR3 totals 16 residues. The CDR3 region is CATSDLGPGGAGELFF. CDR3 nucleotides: TGTGCCACCAGTGATTTAGGGCCCGGGGGGGCCGGGGAGCTGTTTTTT.

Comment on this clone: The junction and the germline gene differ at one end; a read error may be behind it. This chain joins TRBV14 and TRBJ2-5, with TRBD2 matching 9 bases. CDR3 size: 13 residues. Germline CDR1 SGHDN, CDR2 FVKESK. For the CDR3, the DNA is TGTGCCAGCAGCCAAGATCGAGCGGGGGGCCACCACTTC. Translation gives CASSQDRAGGHHF.

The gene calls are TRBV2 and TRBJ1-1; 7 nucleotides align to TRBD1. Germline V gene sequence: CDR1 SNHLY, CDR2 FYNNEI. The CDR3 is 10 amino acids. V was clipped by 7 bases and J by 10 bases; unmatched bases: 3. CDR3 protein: CASNTGVAFF. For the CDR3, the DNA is TGTGCCAGCAATACAGGGGTAGCTTTCTTT. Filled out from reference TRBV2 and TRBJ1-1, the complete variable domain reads EPEVTQTPSHQVTQMGQEVILRCVPISNHLYFYWYRQILGQKVEFLVSFYNNEISEKSEIFDDQFSVERPDGSNFTLKIRSTKLEDSAMYFCASNTGVAFFGQGTRLTVV.

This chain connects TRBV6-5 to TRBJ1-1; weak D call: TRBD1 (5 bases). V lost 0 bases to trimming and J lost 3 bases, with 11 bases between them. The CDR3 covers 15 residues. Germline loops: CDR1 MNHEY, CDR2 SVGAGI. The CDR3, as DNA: TGTGCCAGCAGTTACTCCGTGACAGCCTACACTGAAGCTTTCTTT. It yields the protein CASSYSVTAYTEAFF.

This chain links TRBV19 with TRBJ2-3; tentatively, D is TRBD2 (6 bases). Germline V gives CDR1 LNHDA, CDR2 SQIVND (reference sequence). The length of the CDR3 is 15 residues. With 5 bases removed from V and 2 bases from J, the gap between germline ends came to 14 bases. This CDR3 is CASSARDFATDTQYF. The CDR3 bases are TGTGCCAGTAGTGCCCGGGACTTCGCCACAGATACGCAGTATTTT.

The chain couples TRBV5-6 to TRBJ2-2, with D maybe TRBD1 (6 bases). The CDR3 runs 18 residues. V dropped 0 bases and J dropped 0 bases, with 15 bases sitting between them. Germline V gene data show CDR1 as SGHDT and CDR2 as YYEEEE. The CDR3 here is CASSLEGIRQANTGELFF. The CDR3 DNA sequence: TGTGCCAGCAGCTTGGAGGGTATTCGACAGGCGAACACCGGGGAGCTGTTTTTT. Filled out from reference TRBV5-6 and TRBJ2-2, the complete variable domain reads DAGVTQSPTHLIKTRGQQVTLRCSPKSGHDTVSWYQQALGQGPQFIFQYYEEEERQRGNFPDRFSGHQFPNYSSELNVNALLLGDSALYLCASSLEGIRQANTGELFFGEGSRLTVL.

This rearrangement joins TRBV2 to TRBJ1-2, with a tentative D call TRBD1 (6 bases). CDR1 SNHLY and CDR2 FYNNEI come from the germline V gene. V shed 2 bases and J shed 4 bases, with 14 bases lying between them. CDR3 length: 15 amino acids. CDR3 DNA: TGTGCCAGCAGTGAACCCCAGGGGCAGGTCTATGGCTACACCTTC. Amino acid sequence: CASSEPQGQVYGYTF.

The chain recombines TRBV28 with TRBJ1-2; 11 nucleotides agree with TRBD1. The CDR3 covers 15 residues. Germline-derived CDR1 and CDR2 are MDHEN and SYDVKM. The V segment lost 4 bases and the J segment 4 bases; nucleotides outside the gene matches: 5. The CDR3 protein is CASSSAGTGGYGYTF. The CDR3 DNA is TGTGCCAGCAGTTCCGCTGGGACAGGGGGCTATGGCTACACCTTC.

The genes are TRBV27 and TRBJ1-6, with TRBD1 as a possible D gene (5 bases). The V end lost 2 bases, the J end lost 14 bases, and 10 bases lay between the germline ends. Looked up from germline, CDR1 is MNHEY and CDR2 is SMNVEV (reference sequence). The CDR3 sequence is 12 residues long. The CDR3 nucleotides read TGTGCCAGCAGTTTACCAGGGCCTACCCTCCACTTT. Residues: CASSLPGPTLHF.

CDR3 bases: TGTGCCAGCAGCACACCGGACAGGGGGGAAGGCTACACCTTC. This translates into CASSTPDRGEGYTF. This rearrangement joins TRBV5-6 to TRBJ1-2, with 10 bases fitting TRBD1. V was clipped by 4 bases and J by 8 bases; unmatched bases: 8. The CDR3 sequence is 14 residues long. Germline V gene sequence: CDR1 SGHDT, CDR2 YYEEEE.

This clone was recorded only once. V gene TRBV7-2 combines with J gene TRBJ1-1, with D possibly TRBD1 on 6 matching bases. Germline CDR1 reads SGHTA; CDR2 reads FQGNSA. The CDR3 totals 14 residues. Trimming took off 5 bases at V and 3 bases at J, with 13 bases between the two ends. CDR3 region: CASSPKGGHTEAFF. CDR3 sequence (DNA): TGTGCCAGCAGCCCGAAGGGGGGGCACACTGAAGCTTTCTTT.

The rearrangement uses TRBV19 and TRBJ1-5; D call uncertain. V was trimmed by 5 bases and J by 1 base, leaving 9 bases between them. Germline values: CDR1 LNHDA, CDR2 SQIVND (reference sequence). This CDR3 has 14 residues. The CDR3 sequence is CASSARSSNQPQHF. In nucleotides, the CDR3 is TGTGCCAGTAGTGCCCGGTCGAGCAATCAGCCCCAGCATTTT.

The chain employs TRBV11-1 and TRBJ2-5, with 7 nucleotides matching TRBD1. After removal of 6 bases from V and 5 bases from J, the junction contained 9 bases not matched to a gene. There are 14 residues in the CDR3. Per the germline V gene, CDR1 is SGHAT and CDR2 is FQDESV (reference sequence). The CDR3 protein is CASRHYRGKETQYF. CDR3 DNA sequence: TGTGCCAGCAGGCACTACAGGGGAAAGGAGACCCAGTACTTC.

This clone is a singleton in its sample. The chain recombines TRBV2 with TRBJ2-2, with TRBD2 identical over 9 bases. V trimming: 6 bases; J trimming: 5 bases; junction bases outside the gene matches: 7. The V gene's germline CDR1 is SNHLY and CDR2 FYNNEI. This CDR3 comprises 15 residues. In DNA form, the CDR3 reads TGTGCCAGCAGGGTTAGCGGGGGCGCAACCGGGGAGCTGTTTTTT. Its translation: CASRVSGGATGELFF.

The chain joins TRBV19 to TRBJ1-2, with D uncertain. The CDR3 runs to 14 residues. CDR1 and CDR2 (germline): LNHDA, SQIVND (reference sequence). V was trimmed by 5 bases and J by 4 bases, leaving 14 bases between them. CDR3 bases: TGTGCCAGTAGTCTCAGCCTAGGAGGCTATGGCTACACCTTC. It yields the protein CASSLSLGGYGYTF.

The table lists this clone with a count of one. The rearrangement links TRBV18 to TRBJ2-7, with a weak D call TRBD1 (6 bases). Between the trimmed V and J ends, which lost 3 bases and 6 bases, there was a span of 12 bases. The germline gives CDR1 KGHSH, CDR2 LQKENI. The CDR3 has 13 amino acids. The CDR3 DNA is TGTGCCAGCTCACCCCAAGCACAGGGCGAGCAGTACTTC. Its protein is CASSPQAQGEQYF.